A selection of T cell receptor beta chains follows, all from one sample in a study of T cell responses to AZD1222 COVID-19 vaccine. Clones were read by immunoSEQ multiplex PCR, and TCRdb kept only the in-frame ones, dropping some. The sample contains roughly 200,000 clones, approximately 90% of which appear only once. The starting material was peripheral blood, obtained 28 days after the second AZD1222 dose. These receptor sequences come from an adult who received the AZD1222 COVID-19 vaccine. CDR3s include the opening cysteine and the closing phenylalanine or tryptophan. D genes are given only for firm matches. Clone size, where shown, is once, few, many, or a class for clones that have expanded.

J gene: TRBJ2-3; D gene: .; V gene: TRBV6-6; clone size: .; CDR3 protein: CASSYSREDTQYF; CDR3 DNA: TGTGCCAGCAGTTACTCTAGGGAAGATACGCAGTATTTT
J gene: TRBJ2-3; D gene: .; V gene: TRBV7-2; clone size: once; CDR3 protein: CASSLVPGDTQYF; CDR3 DNA: TGTGCCAGCAGCTTAGTTCCTGGAGATACGCAGTATTTT
J gene: TRBJ2-1; D gene: TRBD1; V gene: TRBV5-1; clone size: .; CDR3 protein: CASSLTGGTYNEQFF; CDR3 DNA: TGCGCCAGCAGCCTTACAGGGGGGACCTACAATGAGCAGTTCTTC
J gene: TRBJ1-3; D gene: .; V gene: TRBV6-5; clone size: few; CDR3 protein: CASRVLPDAGNTIYF; CDR3 DNA: TGTGCCAGCAGAGTTTTACCGGACGCTGGAAACACCATATATTTT
J gene: TRBJ2-7; D gene: TRBD1; V gene: TRBV19; clone size: .; CDR3 protein: CASRPGQGAYEQYF; CDR3 DNA: TGTGCCAGTAGGCCAGGACAGGGGGCCTACGAGCAGTACTTC
J gene: TRBJ1-3; D gene: TRBD1; V gene: TRBV2; clone size: .; CDR3 protein: CASALQGASGNTIYF; CDR3 DNA: TGTGCCAGCGCCTTACAGGGGGCGTCTGGAAACACCATATATTTT
J gene: TRBJ2-1; D gene: .; V gene: TRBV6-4; clone size: .; CDR3 protein: CASSHLSGSNNEQFF; CDR3 DNA: TGTGCCAGCAGCCACCTTAGCGGTTCCAACAATGAGCAGTTCTTC
J gene: TRBJ2-7; D gene: TRBD2; V gene: TRBV18; clone size: .; CDR3 protein: CASSPGLAYEQYF; CDR3 DNA: TGTGCCAGCTCACCGGGACTAGCTTACGAGCAGTACTTC
J gene: TRBJ1-1; D gene: .; V gene: TRBV29-1; clone size: .; CDR3 protein: CSVRRTMNTEAFF; CDR3 DNA: TGCAGCGTACGTCGGACAATGAACACTGAAGCTTTCTTT
J gene: TRBJ1-3; D gene: .; V gene: TRBV6-5; clone size: .; CDR3 protein: CASSYASRSGNTIYF; CDR3 DNA: TGTGCCAGCAGTTACGCCTCCCGCTCTGGAAACACCATATATTTT
J gene: TRBJ2-1; D gene: .; V gene: TRBV13; clone size: .; CDR3 protein: CASSLGGRDPSFEQFF; CDR3 DNA: TGTGCCAGCAGCTTAGGAGGCCGAGACCCCTCTTTTGAGCAGTTCTTC
J gene: TRBJ1-5; D gene: TRBD1; V gene: TRBV5-1; clone size: .; CDR3 protein: CASSSTGPGSNQPQHF; CDR3 DNA: TGCGCCAGCAGCTCGACAGGGCCTGGGAGCAATCAGCCCCAGCATTTT
J gene: TRBJ1-1; D gene: .; V gene: TRBV10-3; clone size: .; CDR3 protein: CAISEVQGTEAFF; CDR3 DNA: TGTGCCATCAGTGAGGTCCAGGGCACTGAAGCTTTCTTT
J gene: TRBJ1-2; D gene: TRBD1; V gene: TRBV5-4; clone size: .; CDR3 protein: CASSLLGRGNYGYTF; CDR3 DNA: TGTGCCAGCAGCTTGTTAGGCAGGGGGAACTATGGCTACACCTTC
J gene: TRBJ1-5; D gene: .; V gene: TRBV10-2; clone size: .; CDR3 protein: CASSPSRAPQHF; CDR3 DNA: TGCGCCAGCAGCCCTAGTAGGGCCCCTCAGCATTTT
J gene: TRBJ2-7; D gene: TRBD2; V gene: TRBV4-2; clone size: .; CDR3 protein: CASSPAGPGGEQYF; CDR3 DNA: TGTGCCAGCAGTCCAGCGGGGCCCGGGGGGGAGCAGTACTTC
J gene: TRBJ1-4; D gene: TRBD1; V gene: TRBV2; clone size: .; CDR3 protein: CASSLWGGQDEKLFF; CDR3 DNA: TGTGCCAGCAGTCTCTGGGGGGGACAGGATGAAAAACTGTTTTTT
J gene: TRBJ2-3; D gene: TRBD2; V gene: TRBV18; clone size: .; CDR3 protein: CASSPLAGGTDTQYF; CDR3 DNA: TGTGCCAGCTCACCTCTAGCGGGAGGCACAGATACGCAGTATTTT
J gene: TRBJ1-2; D gene: .; V gene: TRBV5-5; clone size: .; CDR3 protein: CASSFPRQVLGYTF; CDR3 DNA: TGTGCCAGCAGCTTCCCCAGACAGGTCTTGGGCTACACCTTC
J gene: TRBJ2-2; D gene: TRBD2; V gene: TRBV7-9; clone size: .; CDR3 protein: CASSPLAGVFTGELFF; CDR3 DNA: TGTGCCAGCAGCCCACTAGCGGGAGTTTTTACCGGGGAGCTGTTTTTT
J gene: TRBJ2-6; D gene: .; V gene: TRBV18; clone size: .; CDR3 protein: CASSVNSGANVLTF; CDR3 DNA: TGTGCCAGCTCAGTCAACTCTGGGGCCAACGTCCTGACTTTC
J gene: TRBJ1-6; D gene: .; V gene: TRBV6-5; clone size: .; CDR3 protein: CASSYSSIAYNSPLHF; CDR3 DNA: TGTGCCAGCAGTTACTCGAGTATCGCGTATAATTCACCCCTCCACTTT
J gene: TRBJ2-3; D gene: .; V gene: TRBV5-4; clone size: .; CDR3 protein: CASSLLTGGGNTQYF; CDR3 DNA: TGTGCCAGCAGCCTATTAACAGGTGGGGGTAATACGCAGTATTTT
J gene: TRBJ1-5; D gene: .; V gene: TRBV20-1; clone size: .; CDR3 protein: CSAGRQPQHF; CDR3 DNA: TGCAGTGCGGGACGACAGCCCCAGCATTTT
J gene: TRBJ2-3; D gene: .; V gene: TRBV7-8; clone size: .; CDR3 protein: CASSLGARARNTQYF; CDR3 DNA: TGTGCCAGCAGCTTAGGGGCTAGGGCGAGGAATACGCAGTATTTT
J gene: TRBJ1-5; D gene: .; V gene: TRBV15; clone size: once; CDR3 protein: CATSRGSPRGNQPQHF; CDR3 DNA: TGTGCCACCAGCAGAGGGTCCCCAAGGGGCAATCAGCCCCAGCATTTT
J gene: TRBJ2-3; D gene: TRBD2; V gene: TRBV6-1; clone size: few; CDR3 protein: CASSELVASGGYDTQYF; CDR3 DNA: TGTGCCAGCAGTGAACTAGTCGCTAGCGGGGGCTATGATACGCAGTATTTT
J gene: TRBJ2-3; D gene: TRBD1; V gene: TRBV5-1; clone size: .; CDR3 protein: CASSSGQLNSDTQYF; CDR3 DNA: TGCGCCAGCAGCTCGGGACAGCTGAATTCAGATACGCAGTATTTT
J gene: TRBJ2-2; D gene: TRBD2; V gene: TRBV6-5; clone size: .; CDR3 protein: CATAGERASVGELFF; CDR3 DNA: TGTGCCACCGCGGGGGAGAGGGCTTCGGTCGGGGAGCTGTTTTTT
J gene: TRBJ2-1; D gene: .; V gene: TRBV20-1; clone size: .; CDR3 protein: CSASWSDGAYNEQFF; CDR3 DNA: TGCAGTGCTAGTTGGTCGGACGGGGCTTACAATGAGCAGTTCTTC
J gene: TRBJ2-1; D gene: .; V gene: TRBV11-3; clone size: .; CDR3 protein: CASSPRQGGNEQFF; CDR3 DNA: TGTGCCAGCAGCCCCAGACAGGGAGGGAATGAGCAGTTCTTC
J gene: TRBJ1-4; D gene: .; V gene: TRBV6-1; clone size: once; CDR3 protein: CASSEGRVLSLEKLFF; CDR3 DNA: TGTGCCAGCAGTGAAGGGAGGGTCCTCTCTCTTGAAAAACTGTTTTTT
J gene: TRBJ2-7; D gene: .; V gene: TRBV7-3; clone size: once; CDR3 protein: CASSVGPGDAEQYF; CDR3 DNA: TGTGCCAGCAGCGTTGGGCCGGGTGACGCCGAGCAGTACTTC
J gene: TRBJ1-5; D gene: .; V gene: TRBV7-8; clone size: .; CDR3 protein: CASLSGVGSRNQPQHF; CDR3 DNA: TGTGCCAGCCTCTCTGGGGTAGGGAGCCGCAATCAGCCCCAGCATTTT
J gene: TRBJ1-3; D gene: .; V gene: TRBV18; clone size: .; CDR3 protein: CASSSREASGNTIYF; CDR3 DNA: TGTGCCAGCTCCAGCCGGGAAGCCTCTGGAAACACCATATATTTT
J gene: TRBJ2-3; D gene: .; V gene: TRBV5-4; clone size: .; CDR3 protein: CASSFRTDTQYF; CDR3 DNA: TGTGCCAGCAGCTTCAGGACAGATACGCAGTATTTT
J gene: TRBJ2-7; D gene: .; V gene: TRBV3-1/TRBV3-2; clone size: .; CDR3 protein: CASSRQGRAQTSEQYF; CDR3 DNA: TGTGCCAGCAGCCGTCAGGGAAGGGCCCAGACGTCCGAGCAGTACTTC
J gene: TRBJ1-1; D gene: .; V gene: TRBV29-1; clone size: once; CDR3 protein: CSVRDTEAFF; CDR3 DNA: TGCAGCGTTCGGGACACTGAAGCTTTCTTT
J gene: TRBJ1-4; D gene: .; V gene: TRBV19; clone size: .; CDR3 protein: CASSGFANEKLFF; CDR3 DNA: TGTGCCAGTAGCGGCTTTGCTAATGAAAAACTGTTTTTT
J gene: TRBJ2-7; D gene: .; V gene: TRBV7-2; clone size: .; CDR3 protein: CASSLDIRQYF; CDR3 DNA: TGTGCCAGCAGCTTAGACATTCGACAGTACTTC
J gene: TRBJ1-6; D gene: .; V gene: TRBV23-1; clone size: .; CDR3 protein: CASSHLGGYNSPLHF; CDR3 DNA: TGCGCCAGCAGTCACCTGGGGGGGTATAATTCACCCCTCCACTTT
J gene: TRBJ1-5; D gene: .; V gene: TRBV6-5; clone size: .; CDR3 protein: CASSYQGGQPQHF; CDR3 DNA: TGTGCCAGCAGTTACCAGGGCGGTCAGCCCCAGCATTTT
J gene: TRBJ1-6; D gene: TRBD1; V gene: TRBV12-3/TRBV12-4; clone size: .; CDR3 protein: CASRPGQGTPLHF; CDR3 DNA: TGTGCCAGCCGACCGGGACAGGGAACACCCCTCCACTTT
J gene: TRBJ1-5; D gene: .; V gene: TRBV10-1; clone size: .; CDR3 protein: CASSATLDGQPQHF; CDR3 DNA: TGCGCCAGCAGTGCTACCTTGGATGGACAGCCCCAGCATTTT
J gene: TRBJ2-7; D gene: TRBD1; V gene: TRBV9; clone size: .; CDR3 protein: CASSVDGTAHYEQYF; CDR3 DNA: TGTGCCAGCAGCGTAGACGGGACAGCGCACTACGAGCAGTACTTC
J gene: TRBJ2-7; D gene: .; V gene: TRBV13; clone size: .; CDR3 protein: CASSPTGNEQYF; CDR3 DNA: TGTGCCAGCAGCCCGACAGGCAACGAGCAGTACTTC
J gene: TRBJ2-2; D gene: TRBD1; V gene: TRBV4-1; clone size: .; CDR3 protein: CASSRTGGRTGELFF; CDR3 DNA: TGCGCCAGCAGCCGGACAGGGGGACGGACCGGGGAGCTGTTTTTT
J gene: TRBJ1-2; D gene: .; V gene: TRBV2; clone size: .; CDR3 protein: CASSGNNYGYTF; CDR3 DNA: TGTGCCAGCAGTGGTAATAACTATGGCTACACCTTC
J gene: TRBJ1-2; D gene: .; V gene: TRBV11-2; clone size: .; CDR3 protein: CASRPGGNYGYTF; CDR3 DNA: TGTGCCAGCAGGCCGGGGGGGAACTATGGCTACACCTTC
J gene: TRBJ1-1; D gene: .; V gene: TRBV10-2; clone size: many; CDR3 protein: CASSEWRMNTEAFF; CDR3 DNA: TGCGCCAGCAGTGAGTGGCGGATGAACACTGAAGCTTTCTTT
J gene: TRBJ2-4; D gene: .; V gene: TRBV7-2; clone size: .; CDR3 protein: CASSLNPGSNSYF; CDR3 DNA: TGTGCCAGCAGCTTAAACCCTGGCTCCAACTCCTACTTC
J gene: TRBJ1-4; D gene: .; V gene: TRBV5-1; clone size: once; CDR3 protein: CASSLGVTNEKLFF; CDR3 DNA: TGCGCCAGCAGCTTAGGGGTAACTAATGAAAAACTGTTTTTT
J gene: TRBJ2-7; D gene: .; V gene: TRBV12-3/TRBV12-4; clone size: .; CDR3 protein: CASSLRGYEQYF; CDR3 DNA: TGTGCCAGCAGCCTACGAGGCTACGAGCAGTACTTC
J gene: TRBJ2-1; D gene: TRBD2; V gene: TRBV4-2; clone size: .; CDR3 protein: CASSQDLRSGRNNEQFF; CDR3 DNA: TGTGCCAGCAGCCAAGATTTAAGGAGCGGGAGGAACAATGAGCAGTTCTTC
J gene: TRBJ2-5; D gene: TRBD2; V gene: TRBV3-1/TRBV3-2; clone size: .; CDR3 protein: CASSQGVSSGETQYF; CDR3 DNA: TGTGCCAGCAGCCAAGGTGTGAGTAGCGGGGAGACCCAGTACTTC
J gene: TRBJ2-5; D gene: .; V gene: TRBV2; clone size: once; CDR3 protein: CASSRDHQETQYF; CDR3 DNA: TGTGCCAGCAGTCGCGACCATCAAGAGACCCAGTACTTC
J gene: TRBJ2-6; D gene: .; V gene: TRBV19; clone size: .; CDR3 protein: CASKRQSGANVLTF; CDR3 DNA: TGTGCCAGTAAGCGACAATCTGGGGCCAACGTCCTGACTTTC